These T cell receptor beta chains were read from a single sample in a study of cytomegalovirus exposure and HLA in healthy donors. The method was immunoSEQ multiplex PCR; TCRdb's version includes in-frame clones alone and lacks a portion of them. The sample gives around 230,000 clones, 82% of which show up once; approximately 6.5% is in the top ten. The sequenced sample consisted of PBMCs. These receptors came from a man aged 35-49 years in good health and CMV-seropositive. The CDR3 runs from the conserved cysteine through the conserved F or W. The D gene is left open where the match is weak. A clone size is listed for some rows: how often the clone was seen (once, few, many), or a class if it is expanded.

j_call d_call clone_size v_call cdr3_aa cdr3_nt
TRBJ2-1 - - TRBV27 CASSLEGGGHNEQFF TGTGCCAGCAGTTTAGAGGGCGGAGGGCACAATGAGCAGTTCTTC
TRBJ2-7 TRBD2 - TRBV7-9 CASSPGLAGPYEQYF TGTGCCAGCAGCCCGGGACTAGCGGGACCCTACGAGCAGTACTTC
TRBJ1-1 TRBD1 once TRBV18 CASSQDRAQIEAFF TGTGCCAGCTCACAAGACAGGGCCCAGATTGAAGCTTTCTTT
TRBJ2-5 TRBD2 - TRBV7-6 CASSSSLAGGATQYF TGTGCCAGCAGCTCCTCACTAGCGGGGGGGGCAACCCAGTACTTC
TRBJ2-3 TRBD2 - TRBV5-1 CASSPGLAGADTQYF TGCGCCAGCAGCCCGGGACTAGCGGGAGCAGATACGCAGTATTTT
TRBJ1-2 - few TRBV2 CASTNSNYGYTF TGTGCCAGCACCAACAGTAACTATGGCTACACCTTC
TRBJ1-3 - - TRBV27 CASARSSGNTIYF TGTGCCAGCGCTCGGAGCTCTGGAAACACCATATATTTT
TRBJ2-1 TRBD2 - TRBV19 CASSKAGGAYNEQFF TGTGCCAGTAGTAAGGCGGGAGGGGCCTACAATGAGCAGTTCTTC
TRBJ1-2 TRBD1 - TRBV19 CASHTGAGGSGYTF TGTGCCAGTCATACCGGGGCAGGGGGCTCTGGCTACACCTTC
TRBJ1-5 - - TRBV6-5 CASRTGAGNQPQHF TGTGCCAGCAGGACTGGGGCGGGGAATCAGCCCCAGCATTTT
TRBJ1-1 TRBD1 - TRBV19 CASTPTGMKGNTEAFF TGTGCCAGTACCCCGACAGGGATGAAGGGGAACACTGAAGCTTTCTTT
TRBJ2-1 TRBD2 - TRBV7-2 CASSLARLAGNEQFF TGTGCCAGCAGCTTAGCGCGTCTAGCGGGGAATGAGCAGTTCTTC
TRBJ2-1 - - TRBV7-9 CASSFHLGDNEQFF TGTGCCAGCAGCTTCCATCTCGGGGACAATGAGCAGTTCTTC
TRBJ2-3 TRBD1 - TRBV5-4 CASSRDRGSTDTQYF TGTGCCAGCAGCCGGGACAGGGGTAGCACAGATACGCAGTATTTT
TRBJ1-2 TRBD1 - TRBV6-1 CASSEVGRGLGYTF TGTGCCAGCAGTGAAGTCGGCAGGGGGCTCGGCTACACCTTC
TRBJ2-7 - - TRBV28 CASTRGQGVDEQYF TGTGCCAGCACCCGGGGGCAGGGGGTCGACGAGCAGTACTTC
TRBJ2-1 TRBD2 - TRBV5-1 CASSSTSGGSYNEQFF TGCGCCAGCAGTTCAACTAGCGGGGGCTCCTACAATGAGCAGTTCTTC
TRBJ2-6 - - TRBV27 CASSSLPSASGANVLTF TGTGCCAGCAGTTCCCTACCCAGCGCCTCTGGGGCCAACGTCCTGACTTTC
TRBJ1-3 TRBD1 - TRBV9 CASSVVGQGVNTIYF TGTGCCAGCAGCGTAGTTGGACAGGGGGTAAACACCATATATTTT
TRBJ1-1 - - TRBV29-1 CSVEGSPRGTTEAFF TGCAGCGTTGAAGGGTCCCCGAGGGGGACCACTGAAGCTTTCTTT
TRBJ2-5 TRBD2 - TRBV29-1 CSVVGGTSWETQYF TGCAGCGTTGTAGGAGGGACTAGCTGGGAGACCCAGTACTTC
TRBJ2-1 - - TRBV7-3 CASSERGEGYNEQFF TGTGCCAGCAGCGAGAGGGGGGAGGGGTACAATGAGCAGTTCTTC
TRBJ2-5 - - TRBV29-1 CSVEERQETQYF TGCAGCGTTGAGGAGAGGCAAGAGACCCAGTACTTC
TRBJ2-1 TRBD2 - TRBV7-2 CASSRGTGGSSYNEQFF TGTGCCAGCAGCCGCGGGACTGGCGGGAGCTCCTACAATGAGCAGTTCTTC
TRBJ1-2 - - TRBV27 CASSFRGTNYGYTF TGTGCCAGCAGTTTTAGGGGAACTAACTATGGCTACACCTTC
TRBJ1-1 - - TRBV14 CASSPYTRNTEAFF TGTGCCAGCAGCCCGTACACAAGGAACACTGAAGCTTTCTTT
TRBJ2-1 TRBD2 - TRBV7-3 CASSFSGRAYNEQFF TGTGCCAGCAGCTTTAGCGGGAGGGCCTACAATGAGCAGTTCTTC
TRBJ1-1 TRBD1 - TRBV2 CASRDSGGTEAFF TGTGCCAGCAGGGACTCAGGGGGCACTGAAGCTTTCTTT
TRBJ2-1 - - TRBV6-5 CASRRSGNEQFF TGTGCCAGCAGGAGAAGCGGGAATGAGCAGTTCTTC
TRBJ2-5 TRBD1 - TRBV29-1 CSVGGAGTAETQYF TGCAGCGTTGGAGGGGCAGGGACAGCAGAGACCCAGTACTTC
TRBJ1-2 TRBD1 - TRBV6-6 CASSPTGACGYTF TGTGCCAGCAGTCCGACAGGGGCGTGTGGCTACACCTTC
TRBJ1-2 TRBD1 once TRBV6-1 CASSVSTGTNYGYTF TGTGCCAGCAGTGTATCGACAGGGACTAACTATGGCTACACCTTC
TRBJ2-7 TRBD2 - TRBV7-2 CASTEQVGWLAAPYEQYF TGTGCCAGCACCGAACAAGTGGGGTGGCTAGCGGCACCCTACGAGCAGTACTTC
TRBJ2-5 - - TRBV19 CASSSSAGGPGETQYF TGTGCCAGTAGTTCCTCCGCAGGGGGGCCCGGGGAGACCCAGTACTTC
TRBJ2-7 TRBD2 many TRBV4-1 CASSQDRGTIYEQYF TGCGCCAGCAGCCAAGATCGGGGGACTATCTACGAGCAGTACTTC
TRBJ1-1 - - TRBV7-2 CASSYAGFFNTEAFF TGTGCCAGCAGCTACGCAGGGTTTTTTAACACTGAAGCTTTCTTT
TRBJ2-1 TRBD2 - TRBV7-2 CASSFLGTSGSTSYNEQFF TGTGCCAGCAGCTTCCTGGGGACTAGCGGGAGCACATCCTACAATGAGCAGTTCTTC
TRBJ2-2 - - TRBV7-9 CASSLLGGNTGELFF TGTGCCAGCAGCTTATTGGGAGGGAACACCGGGGAGCTGTTTTTT
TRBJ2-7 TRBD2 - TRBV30 CAWDKRDSYEQYF TGTGCCTGGGATAAGCGGGACTCCTACGAGCAGTACTTC
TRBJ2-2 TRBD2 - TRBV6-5 CASSYSARGAGELFF TGTGCCAGCAGTTACTCCGCTCGGGGGGCCGGGGAGCTGTTTTTT
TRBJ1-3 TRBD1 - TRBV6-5 CASSSLGQSSGNTIYF TGTGCCAGCAGTTCGTTGGGACAGAGCTCTGGAAACACCATATATTTT